Included here is one T cell receptor beta chain sequence, with context. This clone is labeled medium-sized (0.01 to 0.1%). Its antigen has not been determined. Base quality data are lacking; no much larger clone is found one base away. For sequencing of the TCRbeta CDR3 region, genomic DNA was extracted from the sorted cells. The immunoSEQ Assay was used to sequence the TCRbeta CDR3 regions. TCRdb's version of the immuneACCESS table is confined to in-frame rearrangements and falls short of the full clone set. An unresolved V gene accounts for under half of the shortfall where checked; the remainder is of unknown origin. The sample profile shows about 11,000 clones; about 80% of them were found once. Roughly 15% of the sample lies in the top ten. These data belong to a study of OX40 agonist ivuxolimab in advanced cancers. Concerning the study at large: Ivuxolimab was an agonistic, fully human IgG2 monoclonal antibody directed against OX40 (CD134), a costimulatory receptor. Intravenous ivuxolimab was administered to patients every 2 weeks at six dose levels: 0.01, 0.1, 0.3, 1.5, 3 and 10 mg/kg. Of the roughly 51 dose-escalation patients, hepatocellular carcinoma was present in 19, melanoma in roughly 15, renal cell carcinoma in 9 and head and neck cancer in 9. In the dose-escalation cohort, around four fifths of patients were male, and the mean age was approximately 55 years, with a range of about 23 to 90. Prior anti-PD-1, anti-PD-L1 or anti-CTLA-4 therapy was permitted, and checkpoint inhibitors had been received by less than 45% of dose-escalation patients. Partial responses occurred in three dose-escalation patients: two with cutaneous melanoma and one with hepatocellular carcinoma. The point of sequencing TCRbeta in the periphery was to test whether ivuxolimab changed TCR sequence diversity and drove clonal T-cell expansion. The paper describes the monotherapy dose-escalation part (N of about 52 patients) of the phase I trial of ivuxolimab.

Patients with a history of autoimmune disease or receiving systemic immunosuppression were excluded from the trial. Peripheral blood for TCR sequencing was collected from all dose cohorts at baseline, on cycle 4 day 1, and on cycle 7 day 1. The samples were taken from a phase I, first-in-human, multicenter, open-label dose-escalation trial of ivuxolimab. Adults with locally advanced or metastatic melanoma, renal cell, hepatocellular, or head and neck squamous cell carcinoma were enrolled in the trial. CD4+ and CD8+ T cells were sorted separately from peripheral blood before TCR sequencing. Based on the germline V gene, the CDR1 and CDR2 sequences are SGDLS and YYNGEE. V and J lose 4 bases and 3 bases, and a span of 14 bases separates them. The CDR3 starts with the cysteine, ends with the phenylalanine, and has 15 residues. The read is trimmed to its CDR3 DNA, 45 bases read in frame from base 1. The full study reports these points: In partial responders in the 0.1-3.0 mg/kg groups, normalized peripheral clonal expansion was found to be among the lowest, especially among CD8+ T cells. Low levels of normalized T-cell clonal expansion were also seen in some nonresponding patients. After ivuxolimab, CD8+ T cells had more expanded clones than CD4+ T cells on average. At doses of 0.1 to 3.0 mg/kg, clonal expansion of both CD4+ and CD8+ T cells in blood was seen between baseline and week 6. The antigen specificity of the clonally expanded peripheral T cells was not determined.

Specimen: CD4+ or CD8+ T cells sorted from blood, collected in a trial of the OX40 agonist ivuxolimab. The sequence came from an adult with an advanced solid tumor such as melanoma, head and neck, liver or kidney cancer. The chain is assembled from TRBV9 and TRBJ1-5, and perhaps TRBD1 as D gene, on 6 matching bases. The nucleotide sequence reads as follows: TGTGCCAGCAGCCGCGAGGGGGTTGTCAATCAGCCCCAGCATTTT. This sequence encodes CASSREGVVNQPQHF.